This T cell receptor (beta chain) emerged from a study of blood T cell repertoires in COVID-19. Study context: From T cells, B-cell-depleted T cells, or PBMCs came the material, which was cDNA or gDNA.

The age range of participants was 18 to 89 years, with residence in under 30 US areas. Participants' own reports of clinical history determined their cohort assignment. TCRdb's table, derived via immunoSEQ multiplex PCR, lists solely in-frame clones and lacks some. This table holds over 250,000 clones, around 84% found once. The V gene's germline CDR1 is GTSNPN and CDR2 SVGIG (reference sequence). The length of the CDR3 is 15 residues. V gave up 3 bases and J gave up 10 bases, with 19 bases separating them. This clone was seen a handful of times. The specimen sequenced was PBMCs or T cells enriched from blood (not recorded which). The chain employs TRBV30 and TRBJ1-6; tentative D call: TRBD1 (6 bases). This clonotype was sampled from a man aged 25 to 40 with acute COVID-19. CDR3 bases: TGTGCCTGGAGCCAGGGACAAGCAGCAACCTCACCCCTCCACTTT. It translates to CAWSQGQAATSPLHF.